This T cell receptor (beta chain) was profiled in a study of identical twins. Findings of the study overall: The models systematically underestimated how much out-of-frame TCR alpha was shared in monozygotic twins.

Healthy Caucasian donors formed the entire cohort. V was cut by 2 bases and J by 7 bases, with 12 bases left in between. Germline CDR1 reads DFQATT; CDR2 reads SNEGSKA (reference sequence). The CDR3 has 13 residues. Template switching created a universal primer site, and the cDNA included unique molecular identifiers. TCRdb re-called the 5' RACE reads with MiXCR, one entry per CDR3 protein. The sample carries about 890,000 distinct CDR3 sequences, 12% recorded once. Regarding this clonotype: The antigen is unknown.

This same sample was also taken into another study, of yellow fever vaccine responses in identical twins.

The sequencing sample was made of PBMCs. The genes are TRBV20-1 and TRBJ1-5; the D gene is possibly TRBD1 (6 bases). The sequence was obtained from a woman younger than 35 in good health. CDR3 in DNA: TGCAGTGCTAGAAGGGGGGCCAACCAGCCCCAGCATTTT. Translation: CSARRGANQPQHF.